This T cell receptor (beta chain) was identified during a study of T cells in Graves' hyperthyroidism and ophthalmopathy. As for the study in general: At the time of initial diagnosis and before any treatment, peripheral blood was collected.

This clonotype appeared many times. Using RNA transcripts as the source, TCR beta CDR3 regions were amplified. RT-PCR in the first round (using the HTBI primer set) targeted the TCR CDR3. TCRdb fed the multiplex PCR reads into MiXCR, producing one record per CDR3 protein. The sample records about 600,000 distinct CDR3 sequences, 11% to 15% being singletons. Germline V lookup: CDR1 SGHTA, CDR2 FQGNSA. The CDR3 runs to 13 residues. Between the trimmed V and J ends, which lost 3 bases and 5 bases, there was a span of 8 bases. Uncontrolled infection, other autoimmune disease, pregnancy or lactation disqualified patients from enrolment. Fresh peripheral blood, 7.5 to 10 ml, was the source of the PBMCs.

The TCR was taken from a woman aged 18-35 years with Graves' ophthalmopathy. The V call is TRBV7-2, the J call TRBJ2-4; TRBD1 is a possible D gene (6 bases). Material for sequencing was blood. For the CDR3, the DNA is TGTGCCAGCAGCTTCGGACAGCAAAACATTCAGTACTTC. As protein: CASSFGQQNIQYF.